This T cell receptor beta chain was documented in a study of T cells in Graves' hyperthyroidism and ophthalmopathy (dated by TCRdb to between 2018 and 2020). The study in broad terms: Peripheral blood samples were taken at the time of initial diagnosis, prior to any treatment. Prospective prediction of ophthalmopathy was tested in an independent validation cohort of 18 to 20 hyperthyroidism patients and approximately 17 patients who later progressed to ophthalmopathy. Once sampling was done, hyperthyroidism patients were given methimazole at a starting dose of 30 mg daily, whereas ophthalmopathy patients were given high-dose intravenous methylprednisolone. The roughly 94 discovery patients were randomly split 7:3 into training and test sets. TCR V-J signatures able to tell the groups apart were searched for in a discovery cohort of 95 or so patients, of whom around 42 had Graves' ophthalmopathy and around 57 had stable Graves' hyperthyroidism. According to the paper, TCR Vbeta CDR3 sequencing was carried out on over 130 peripheral blood samples, which came from fewer than 50 ophthalmopathy, 70 to 80 hyperthyroidism and roughly 17 progressor patients. In roughly six Graves' hyperthyroidism patients, the study also compared T-cell repertoires from thyroid tissue with T-cell repertoires from blood.

General findings and caveats noted by the study authors: No statistical method was used to set the sample size in advance, and investigators knew the group allocation. A 13 V-J signature model separated ophthalmopathy from stable hyperthyroidism, with just over 85% sensitivity and approximately 81% specificity in cross-validation and 80%/75% in testing. Most expanded thyroid clonotypes (frequency above 0.001) were also detected in blood, suggesting blood repertoires may reflect thyroid immune responses. In validation, the model predicted progression to ophthalmopathy a median of approximately 6.6 months before onset, with about 71% sensitivity and just under 75% specificity.

This clonotype was detected many times. The clone's antigen remains unknown. No much larger clone exists at a distance of one base, and base qualities are not known. The TCR beta CDR3 regions were amplified from the RNA transcripts. A first-round RT-PCR of the TCR CDR3 used the HTBI primer set with the Qiagen OneStep RT-PCR kit. The libraries were constructed in a second round of multiplex PCR and then size-selected and purified. Libraries were sequenced paired-end with 100 bp reads on an Illumina HiSeq2000. The authors' analysis ran thus. SOAPnuke was used to process the raw data, throwing out any read that contained adapters or uncalled bases, had a mean Phred below 15, or lacked an exact constant-primer or identifier match. High-quality paired reads were merged using COPE v1.2.5, and each unique nucleotide sequence was defined as a clonotype. MiTCR v1.1 was used to align the clonotypes against IMGT TRBV, TRBD and TRBJ reference segments. Analysis was restricted to V-J combinations with a frequency above 0.0001, which covered roughly 99% of repertoires. The TCS score was defined as F50 (clonal expansion) divided by E x V (chaos), with BLOSUM62-based TCRdist calculated between CDR3 peptides within each V-J. Welch's t-statistics and random forest reduced some 510 V-J features to 10 to 15, which were used in a naive Bayes classifier (R e1071). TCRdb trimmed public reads at Q25 via fastp, called clones via MiXCR and kept in-frame beta chains. Entries are consolidated by CDR3 protein sequence, retaining the most common genes and DNA. It is TCRdb's table, rather than the study itself, that gives the V and J calls and clone size. A total of 410,000 or so distinct CDR3 sequences appear in this sample, under 15% of them only once. The ten most abundant clones make up approximately 13% of the sample.

Ophthalmopathy patients had moderately to severely active disease, Clinical Activity Score of at least 3, NOSPECS grade of at least 4, and duration under 3 months. Exclusion was applied to patients with uncontrolled infections, other autoimmune diseases, pregnancy or lactation. Diagnoses were established on the basis of clinical symptoms, serum thyroxine and TRAb, thyroid ultrasound, and orbital computed tomography. Ficoll-Paque density gradient centrifugation was used to isolate PBMCs from approximately 10 ml of fresh peripheral blood. Total RNA was extracted using Trizol reagent, and RNA quality was assessed on an Agilent 2100 Bioanalyzer. The clonotype was recovered from a man between 18 and 29 years old with Graves' ophthalmopathy. The sample comprised blood.

The DNA sequence reads TGCGCCAGCAGCGTACAGGGTTTAACTGGGTCAACTAATGAAAAACTGTTTTTT. This encodes CASSVQGLTGSTNEKLFF. The rearrangement combines TRBV5-1 with TRBJ1-4; the D region possibly corresponds to TRBD1 (6 bases align). Reading the germline V gene gives CDR1 SGHRS and CDR2 YFSETQ. Reading from cysteine to phenylalanine, the CDR3 counts 18 amino acids. Only the CDR3 DNA stays, 54 bases, in frame from base 1. V and J are truncated by 4 bases and 0 bases respectively, leaving an intervening sequence of 19 bases.